The clone carrying this T cell receptor (beta chain) has a single count. These data originate in a study of T cell changes during pregnancy in multiple sclerosis. This CDR3 has 15 amino acids. Germline-derived CDR1 and CDR2 are LNHDA and SQIVND (reference sequence). V lost 3 bases, J lost 3 bases, and 4 bases stayed unmatched. The repertoire was sequenced with immunoSEQ multiplex PCR; TCRdb's copy has only in-frame clones and lacks some. The repertoire has 90,000 to 120,000 clones, 92% of them found once; the top ten carry around 0.8%. This clonotype was obtained from a female donor in good health, enrolled as a control in a pregnancy study. This specimen consisted of peripheral blood, obtained in the third trimester of pregnancy. The chain joins TRBV19 to TRBJ1-1; TRBD1 matches at 10 bases. This CDR3 is CASSIGGQGDTEAFF. DNA for the CDR3: TGTGCCAGTAGTATTGGCGGACAGGGGGACACTGAAGCTTTCTTT.